This T cell receptor (beta chain) was profiled in a study of beta chain features in type 1 diabetes. Whole-study findings and limits: Shorter TCRB CDR3s, moderately but significantly so, marked every one of the four CD4+ subsets in Type 1 diabetes patients. In type 1 diabetes patients, VDJ junctions had fewer insertions; deletions at these junctions were more frequent.

There are 15 residues in the CDR3. Trimming took 3 bases from V and 4 from J; bases not matched to a gene: 5. From germline, CDR1 is MGHDK and CDR2 SYGVNS. Expressed TCRB transcripts got sequenced, as all isolated RNA was reverse transcribed. The repertoire was sequenced with immunoSEQ multiplex PCR; TCRdb's copy has only in-frame clones and lacks some. The sample holds about 230,000 clones; roughly 16% are singletons and the top ten take approximately 0.086%. In regard to this clone: Its antigen is still unknown.

The sample was naive CD4+ T cells from blood. The V gene is TRBV25-1, the J gene TRBJ2-1, with 8 bases aligning to TRBD2. The source of this sequence is a man aged 25 to 40 with type 1 diabetes. The CDR3 coding sequence is TGTGCCAGCAGTGACGCGGGAGGAGGGTACAATGAGCAGTTCTTC. Its translation is CASSDAGGGYNEQFF.